This TCR beta chain was identified in a study of blood T cell repertoires in COVID-19. Study details: Samples came from the United States, Italy and Spain, spanning acute and convalescent COVID-19. Sources were T cells, B-cell-depleted T cells, or PBMCs; the material itself was cDNA or gDNA.

Per the original data handling: How many nucleated cells were present was estimated from reference gene primer amplification. Libraries were prepared by immunoSEQ multiplex PCR; TCRdb keeps only in-frame clonotypes and omits some of them. The V and J calls and the clone size are those of that table, but D and trimming were determined from the DNA. This sample has tens of thousands of clones, with approximately 81% found just once. CDR3 length equals 15 residues. The V gene's germline CDR1 is MNHEY and CDR2 SMNVEV (reference sequence). V was clipped by 2 bases and J by 0 bases, with 9 bases between them.

The receptor comes from a man older than 75 with acute or convalescent COVID-19. Specimen: peripheral blood. This rearrangement joins TRBV27 to TRBJ2-3; a possible D gene is TRBD2 (6 bases). CDR3 sequence (DNA): TGTGCCAGCAGTTTAGGTAGCGGAAGCACAGATACGCAGTATTTT. Encoded protein: CASSLGSGSTDTQYF.